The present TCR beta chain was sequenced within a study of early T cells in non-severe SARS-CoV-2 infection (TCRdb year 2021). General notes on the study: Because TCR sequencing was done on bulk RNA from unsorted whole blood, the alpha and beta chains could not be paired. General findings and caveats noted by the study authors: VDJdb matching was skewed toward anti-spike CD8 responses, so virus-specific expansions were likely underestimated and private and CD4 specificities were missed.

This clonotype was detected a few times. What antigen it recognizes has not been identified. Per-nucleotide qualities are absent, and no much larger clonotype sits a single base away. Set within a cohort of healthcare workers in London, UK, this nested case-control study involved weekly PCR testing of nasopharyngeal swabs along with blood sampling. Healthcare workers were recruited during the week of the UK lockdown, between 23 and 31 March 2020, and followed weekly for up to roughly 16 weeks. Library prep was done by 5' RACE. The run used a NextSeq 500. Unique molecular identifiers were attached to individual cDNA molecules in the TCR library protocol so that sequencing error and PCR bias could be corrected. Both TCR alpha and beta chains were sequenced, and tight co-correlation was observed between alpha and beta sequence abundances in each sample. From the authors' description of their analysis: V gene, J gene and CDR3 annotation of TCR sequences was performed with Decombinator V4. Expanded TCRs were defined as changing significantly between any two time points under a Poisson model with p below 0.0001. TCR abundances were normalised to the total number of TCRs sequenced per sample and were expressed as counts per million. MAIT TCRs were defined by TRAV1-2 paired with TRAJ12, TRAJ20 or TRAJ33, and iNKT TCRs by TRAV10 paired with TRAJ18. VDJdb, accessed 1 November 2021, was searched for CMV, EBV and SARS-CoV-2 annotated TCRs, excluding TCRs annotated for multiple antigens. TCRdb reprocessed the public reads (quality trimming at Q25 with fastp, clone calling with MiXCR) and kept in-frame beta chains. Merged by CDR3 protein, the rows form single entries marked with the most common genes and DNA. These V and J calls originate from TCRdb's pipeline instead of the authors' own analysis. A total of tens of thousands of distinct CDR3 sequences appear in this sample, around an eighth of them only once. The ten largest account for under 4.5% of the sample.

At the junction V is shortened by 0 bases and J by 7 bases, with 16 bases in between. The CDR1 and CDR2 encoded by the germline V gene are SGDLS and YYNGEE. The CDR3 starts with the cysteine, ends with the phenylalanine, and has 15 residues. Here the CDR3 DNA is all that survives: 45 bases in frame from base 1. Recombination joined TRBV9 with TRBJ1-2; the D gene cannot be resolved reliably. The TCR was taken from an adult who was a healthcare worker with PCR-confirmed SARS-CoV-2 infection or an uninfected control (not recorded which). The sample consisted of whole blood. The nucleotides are TGTGCCAGCAGCGTAGGGCCGACCGACCCGATTGGCTACACCTTC. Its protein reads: CASSVGPTDPIGYTF.